This note documents a single TCR beta chain sequence. Its antigen is unknown. Repertoires were generated with immunoSEQ multiplex PCR, while TCRdb's copy carries only in-frame clones and drops some. The sample carries about 120,000 clones, roughly 84% recorded once. The data stem from a study of T cell responses to AZD1222 COVID-19 vaccine. Findings of the study overall: Donors were largely white British and mainly female; clonal diversity was possibly underestimated. Without day 14 samples, only post-peak T cell repertoires were studied.

The material was peripheral blood, obtained 28 days after the second AZD1222 dose. This receptor was taken from an adult who received the AZD1222 COVID-19 vaccine.

The CDR3 loop is CASSQFSGTPAEQFF. The CDR3 region has the DNA TGTGCCAGCAGCCAATTTTCCGGGACTCCTGCTGAGCAGTTCTTC. V is TRBV4-2 and J is TRBJ2-1; a possible D gene is TRBD2 (6 bases). The CDR3 is made up of 15 amino acids. V was trimmed by 2 bases and J by 9 bases, leaving 17 bases between them. The germline V gene has CDR1 LGHNA and CDR2 YNFKEQ.